At least ten counts were recorded for the clone carrying this T cell receptor (beta chain). Antigen: not known. Unique molecular identifiers were carried by the TCR beta cDNA libraries. From the PCR reads, TCRdb called clonotypes with MiXCR, one entry per CDR3 protein. The sample has 700,000 to 800,000 distinct CDR3 sequences; about 27% are singletons. The data were obtained in a study of post-analysis software for immune sequencing data. Study-level information: Recorded disease courses covered relapsing-remitting, secondary progressive and progressive-relapsing multiple sclerosis. Some patients had no subtype annotation. Overall study results and limits: Controls showed significantly higher normalized Chao1 diversity than did multiple sclerosis patients. Strong co-clustering by F measure was evident for samples that had been prepared in the same batch.

The clonotype was recovered from a girl under 18 with multiple sclerosis. Sequencing was carried out using blood.

The CDR3 reads CASSQLWGLHGYTF. In DNA, the CDR3 is TGCGCCAGCAGCCAACTCTGGGGGTTACATGGCTACACCTTC. V is TRBV4-1 and J is TRBJ1-2; weak D call: TRBD1 (5 bases). In germline, CDR1 is MGHRA, CDR2 YSYEKL. The CDR3 is 14 amino acids. V lost 2 bases and J lost 6, with 13 bases in between.